One sample yielded the 13 T cell receptor beta chains listed below, sequenced in a study of blood T cell repertoires in COVID-19 (dated by TCRdb to about 2020). Library method: the immunoSEQ multiplex PCR assay. TCRdb obtained this table from immuneACCESS and retained in-frame rearrangements with V and J assigned. These tables miss some clones; where compared with another copy, unresolved V genes account for less than half of the shortfall, and the remainder is unexplained. Present in this sample are under 300,000 clones, more than 75% of which were seen just once. The top ten clones comprise 2% to 2.5% of the sample. The specimen was PBMCs or T cells enriched from blood (not recorded which). The receptors come from a woman aged 60 to 75 in a cohort exposed to, infected with or recovered from COVID-19 (not recorded which).

The V gene is TRBV7-9, the J gene TRBJ2-7, with D unclear. The length of the CDR3 is 13 residues. In germline, CDR1 is SEHNR, CDR2 FQNEAQ (reference sequence). V lost 1 base, J lost 6 bases, and 10 bases lay in between. CDR3 DNA: TGTGCCAGCAGCTTAGTCCAGGCCGGCGAGCAGTACTTC. This translates into CASSLVQAGEQYF.

This rearrangement joins TRBV11-2 to TRBJ2-1, with D possibly being TRBD2 (5 bases). V lost 2 bases and J 15 bases, leaving 14 bases between the germline ends. Germline assignment: CDR1 SGHAT and CDR2 FQNNGV. The CDR3 sequence is 12 residues long. Written as DNA, the CDR3 is TGTGCCAGCAGCTTATCCACTAGTAACGCGTTCTTC. Translated, it gives CASSLSTSNAFF.

The chain couples TRBV19 to TRBJ1-2; TRBD1 agrees at 9 bases. CDR1 is LNHDA and CDR2 is SQIVND in the germline V gene (reference sequence). CDR3 size: 15 residues. V dropped 5 bases and J dropped 2; count of bases not matched to a gene: 6. The CDR3 here is CASSDPGQGNYGYTF. The DNA of the CDR3 is TGTGCCAGTAGTGACCCGGGACAGGGAAACTATGGCTACACCTTC. The entire variable domain, with the rest obtained from reference TRBV19 and TRBJ1-2, is as follows: DGGITQSPKYLFRKEGQNVTLSCEQNLNHDAMYWYRQDPGQGLRLIYYSQIVNDFQKGDIAEGYSVSREKKESFPLTVTSAQKNPTAFYLCASSDPGQGNYGYTFGSGTRLTVV.

The chain joins TRBV7-9 to TRBJ2-7, with TRBD2 identical over 11 bases. Losses at the gene ends were 4 bases for V and 0 bases for J; bases not matched to a gene: 2. Germline V CDR1 and CDR2: SEHNR, FQNEAQ (reference sequence). The CDR3 is made up of 15 amino acids. The CDR3 coding sequence is TGTGCCAGCAGCTGGACTAGCGGGCCCTCCTACGAGCAGTACTTC. Amino acids: CASSWTSGPSYEQYF.

The V gene is TRBV7-6, the J gene TRBJ1-6, with D hard to call. Trimming left V 5 bases short and J 3 bases short, with 14 bases between. This CDR3 comprises 16 residues. The germline gives CDR1 SGHVS, CDR2 FNYEAQ. The CDR3 region is CASSRQGRGYNSPLHF. CDR3 coding DNA: TGTGCCAGCAGCCGACAAGGCCGGGGCTATAATTCACCCCTCCACTTT. The entire variable domain, with the rest obtained from reference TRBV7-6 and TRBJ1-6, is as follows: GAGVSQSPRYKVTKRGQDVALRCDPISGHVSLYWYRQALGQGPEFLTYFNYEAQQDKSGLPNDRFSAERPEGSISTLTIQRTEQRDSAMYRCASSRQGRGYNSPLHFGNGTRLTVT.

V usage is TRBV28 and J usage is TRBJ1-1; 8 bases agree with TRBD1. Per the germline V gene, CDR1 is MDHEN and CDR2 is SYDVKM. This CDR3 spans 15 amino acids. V lost 6 bases, J lost 3 bases, and 9 bases stayed unmatched. The CDR3 nucleotides are TGTGCCAGCAGCACCCGGGACAGGCGGCACACTGAAGCTTTCTTT. This encodes CASSTRDRRHTEAFF.

V and J are TRBV6-6 and TRBJ2-5; TRBD2 aligns across 8 bases. Looked up from germline, CDR1 is MNHNY and CDR2 is SVGAGI (reference sequence). The CDR3 spans 14 residues. With 1 base clipped from V and 5 bases from J, the junction kept 3 bases outside the gene matches. The CDR3 loop is CASSYYREGETQYF. CDR3 nucleotides: TGTGCCAGCAGTTACTATCGGGAGGGGGAGACCCAGTACTTC.

This clone was detected a few times. The chain uses TRBV6-6 and TRBJ2-1, with TRBD2 matching over 12 bases. CDR3 size: 19 residues. Germline values: CDR1 MNHNY, CDR2 SVGAGI (reference sequence). Losses at the gene ends were 5 bases for V and 7 bases for J; bases not matched to a gene: 18. The CDR3 DNA reads as TGTGCCAGCAGTCGCAAACTAGCGGGAGGCGGGAAGGTTAGGAATGAGCAGTTCTTC. This codes for CASSRKLAGGGKVRNEQFF.

The rearrangement links TRBV19 to TRBJ1-6; D is ambiguous. Germline V gene lookup returns CDR1 LNHDA and CDR2 SQIVND (reference sequence). CDR3 length: 13 amino acids. V lost 3 bases and J lost 8, with 8 bases in between. The CDR3 coding sequence is TGTGCCAGTAGTATTTATCAGGATTCACCCCTCCACTTT. Amino acid sequence: CASSIYQDSPLHF.

This clone was recorded only once. The chain combines TRBV9 with TRBJ2-1, with 15 bases identical to TRBD2. Germline V gives CDR1 SGDLS, CDR2 YYNGEE. Trimming removed 4 bases from V and 8 bases from J; junction bases left unmatched: 7. The CDR3 sequence is 16 residues long. The DNA for the CDR3 is TGTGCCAGCAGCCAATTGGGGACTAGCGGGAGGCATGAGCAGTTCTTC. It codes for CASSQLGTSGRHEQFF. The variable domain in full, completed from reference TRBV9 and TRBJ2-1, reads DSGVTQTPKHLITATGQRVTLRCSPRSGDLSVYWYQQSLDQGLQFLIQYYNGEERAKGNILERFSAQQFPDLHSELNLSSLELGDSALYFCASSQLGTSGRHEQFFGPGTRLTVL.

The chain couples TRBV5-1 to TRBJ2-7, with D perhaps TRBD2 (6 bases). The CDR3 extends over 15 amino acids. Germline-derived CDR1 and CDR2 are SGHRS and YFSETQ. V lost 1 base to trimming and J lost 4 bases, with 15 bases between them. The CDR3 reads CASSLSRTTDYEQYF. The CDR3, as DNA: TGCGCCAGCAGCTTGAGTAGGACTACAGATTACGAGCAGTACTTC.

The V gene is TRBV10-1, the J gene TRBJ2-2; D perhaps matches TRBD2 (5 bases). The V gene lost 8 bases and the J gene lost 4 bases, with 14 bases spanning the gap. There are 14 residues in the CDR3. Germline values: CDR1 WNHNN, CDR2 SYGVQD (reference sequence). CDR3 residues: CASSLEAGTGELFF. The DNA for the CDR3 is TGCGCCAGCTCACTAGAGGCGGGCACCGGGGAGCTGTTTTTT.

The chain links TRBV27 to TRBJ2-1; 11 nucleotides match TRBD2. The CDR3 is 15 residues long. J was trimmed by 3 bases and V by 3 bases; bases with no gene match: 1. The germline CDR1 and CDR2 sequences are MNHEY and SMNVEV (reference sequence). CDR3 coding DNA: TGTGCCAGCAGTTTTCTAGCGGGGGGCTACAATGAGCAGTTCTTC. Residues: CASSFLAGGYNEQFF.